Listed here are 18 T cell receptor beta chains from one sample, sequenced in a study of shared clonotypes between healthy human individuals. Assay used: immunoSEQ multiplex PCR; TCRdb lists only in-frame clones, some missing. Here the sample spans roughly 2,000,000 clones, roughly 93% being singletons. Selected positively for CCR7 and CD45RO-negative, naive CD8 cells excluded terminally differentiated effector memory CD45RA+ cells. Sequencing was carried out using naive CD8+ T cells from PBMCs. Receptors were obtained from a man younger than 35 in good health. Some clones in this sample may be carry-over from other donors' samples.

The rearrangement joins TRBV29-1 to TRBJ2-1; either TRBD1 or TRBD2 may fit D (5 bases each). Germline CDR1 reads SQVTM; CDR2 reads ANQGSEA. The ends were cut back, 1 base at V and 3 bases at J, with 16 bases in the middle. The CDR3 totals 16 residues. CDR3 DNA sequence: TGCAGCGTTGAAGGAGGGGCATCGGGGAACTACAATGAGCAGTTCTTC. Protein product: CSVEGGASGNYNEQFF.

This chain joins TRBV7-6 and TRBJ2-2, with 11 bases matching TRBD2. The CDR3 sequence is 17 residues long. Germline values: CDR1 SGHVS, CDR2 FNYEAQ. The junction had 9 bases not matched to a gene; V was cut back by 5 bases and J by 4 bases. The CDR3 protein is CASSLSSGRPGTGELFF. CDR3 bases: TGTGCCAGCAGCCTATCTAGCGGGAGGCCCGGCACCGGGGAGCTGTTTTTT.

The V call is TRBV6-6, the J call TRBJ2-5, with D tentatively TRBD2 (6 bases). In germline, CDR1 is MNHNY, CDR2 SVGAGI (reference sequence). This CDR3 is 15 amino acids long. Trimming removed 6 bases at V and 0 bases at J, with 14 bases between. CDR3 region: CASRSGLEYQETQYF. The CDR3 DNA reads TGTGCCAGCAGATCGGGACTCGAGTACCAAGAGACCCAGTACTTC.

The chain uses TRBV7-9 and TRBJ2-5; 9 bases are a match to TRBD1. The CDR3 totals 16 residues. The germline V gene has CDR1 SEHNR and CDR2 FQNEAQ (reference sequence). J lost 2 bases, V lost 4 bases, and 8 bases had no gene match. The CDR3 region is CASSSYHRGRQETQYF. CDR3 sequence (DNA): TGTGCCAGCAGCTCTTACCACAGGGGGCGTCAAGAGACCCAGTACTTC.

This chain connects TRBV7-9 to TRBJ1-4; possible D gene TRBD1, 5 bases. The V end lost 5 bases, the J end lost 4 bases, and 14 bases lay between the germline ends. The CDR3 contains 15 residues. Germline CDR1 reads SEHNR; CDR2 reads FQNEAQ (reference sequence). In nucleotides, the CDR3 is TGTGCCAGCAGCGGAGCGGGGCACCTTAATGAAAAACTGTTTTTT. It encodes CASSGAGHLNEKLFF.

The chain joins TRBV19 to TRBJ1-5; a possible D gene is TRBD1 (6 bases). With 5 bases removed from V and 7 bases from J, the gap between germline ends came to 15 bases. Germline V gene data show CDR1 as LNHDA and CDR2 as SQIVND (reference sequence). This CDR3 is built from 14 residues. CDR3 sequence reads: CASSQRTEPQPQHF. CDR3 coding DNA: TGTGCCAGTAGTCAAAGGACAGAACCACAGCCCCAGCATTTT.

The chain is built from TRBV19 and TRBJ1-4; D possibly corresponds to TRBD1 (5 bases). The CDR3 is made up of 14 amino acids. Trimming cost V 6 bases and J 14 bases, with 22 bases left between them. Per germline, CDR1 LNHDA and CDR2 SQIVND (reference sequence). In DNA form, the CDR3 reads TGTGCCAGTAGCCCAGGGTGGGGCCCCACCTTCCTGTTTTTT. Amino acids: CASSPGWGPTFLFF.

The chain recombines TRBV27 with TRBJ2-3; D is unresolved. With 3 bases removed from V and 0 bases from J, the gap between germline ends came to 4 bases. Germline V gene sequence: CDR1 MNHEY, CDR2 SMNVEV (reference sequence). The length of the CDR3 is 13 residues. The CDR3 protein is CASSFNSTDTQYF. The CDR3 DNA reads TGTGCCAGCAGTTTCAATAGCACAGATACGCAGTATTTT.

The chain employs TRBV7-9 and TRBJ2-5, with D possibly matching TRBD1 (6 bases). Trimming removed 5 bases at V and 2 bases at J, with 18 bases between. CDR3 size: 16 residues. CDR1 and CDR2 (germline): SEHNR, FQNEAQ (reference sequence). The CDR3 region is CASSLSPRGSQETQYF. CDR3 DNA sequence: TGTGCCAGCAGCCTCTCCCCCAGGGGTTCGCAAGAGACCCAGTACTTC.

This clone was detected once. The rearrangement uses TRBV4-2 and TRBJ2-1; TRBD2 might be the D (6 bases). This CDR3 has 16 amino acids. Germline V CDR1 and CDR2: LGHNA, YNFKEQ. Between the trimmed V and J ends, which lost 0 bases and 4 bases, there was a span of 13 bases. The CDR3 reads CASSQEVLTSYNEQFF. The CDR3 DNA sequence: TGTGCCAGCAGCCAAGAGGTACTGACTAGTTACAATGAGCAGTTCTTC.

In nucleotides, the CDR3 is TGCAGCGCCGGGGTCGGGCGACTAGCGGGAAACAATGAGCAGTTCTTC. Translated, it gives CSAGVGRLAGNNEQFF. The chain employs TRBV29-1 and TRBJ2-1; 11 nucleotides align to TRBD2. The junction had 13 bases not matched to a gene; V was cut back by 7 bases and J by 5 bases. The V gene's germline CDR1 is SQVTM and CDR2 ANQGSEA. CDR3 length: 16 residues.

V is TRBV7-9 and J is TRBJ2-5; 10 positions match TRBD2. The germline CDR1 and CDR2 sequences are SEHNR and FQNEAQ (reference sequence). V trimming: 4 bases; J trimming: 5 bases; junction bases outside the gene matches: 13. CDR3 length equals 17 residues. The CDR3 region is CASSSEGAGGPRETQYF. The CDR3 DNA follows: TGTGCCAGCAGCTCTGAGGGAGCGGGAGGGCCACGGGAGACCCAGTACTTC.

The V call is TRBV27, the J call TRBJ1-2; TRBD1 matches at 7 bases. The germline V gene encodes CDR1 MNHEY and CDR2 SMNVEV (reference sequence). The ends lost 5 bases at V and 2 bases at J; junction bases unmatched: 5. This CDR3 is built from 14 residues. DNA of the CDR3: TGTGCCAGCAGTCCCCTGGGACAGAACTATGGCTACACCTTC. This sequence encodes CASSPLGQNYGYTF.

A note on this clone: Other nucleotide sequences in the sample specify the same CDR3. This chain links TRBV2 with TRBJ1-5; D is uncertain. V gave up 1 base and J gave up 0 bases, with 10 bases separating them. The germline V gene has CDR1 SNHLY and CDR2 FYNNEI. The CDR3 sequence is 16 residues long. The CDR3, as DNA: TGTGCCAGCAGTGAAGGGCAAGTTTATAGCAATCAGCCCCAGCATTTT. Amino acid sequence: CASSEGQVYSNQPQHF.

This clone showed up just a few times. Other DNA sequences of this sample code for an identical CDR3. V gene TRBV19 combines with J gene TRBJ1-1, with D unresolved. This CDR3 is 13 amino acids long. V dropped 3 bases and J dropped 1 base, with 6 bases sitting between them. The germline V gene encodes CDR1 LNHDA and CDR2 SQIVND (reference sequence). The CDR3 DNA is TGTGCCAGTAGTATTTTTCCGAACACTGAAGCTTTCTTT. Translated: CASSIFPNTEAFF.

CDR3 bases: TGTGCCAGCAGTGGTCCCGGGGGGGGTTACTACAATGAGCAGTTCTTC. Translation gives CASSGPGGGYYNEQFF. The chain carries TRBV6-1 and TRBJ2-1, with 8 bases identical to TRBD2. The germline CDR1 and CDR2 sequences are MNHNS and SASEGT. CDR3 size: 16 residues. Trimming cost V 4 bases and J 3 bases; bases outside gene matches: 8.

The genes are TRBV15 and TRBJ1-2; 10 bases fit TRBD1. The CDR3 covers 15 residues. Germline CDR1 LNHNV, CDR2 YYDKDF (reference sequence). Unmatched junction bases numbered 7, after V lost 3 bases and J lost 6 bases. The CDR3 DNA reads TGTGCCACCAGCAGTGACGGACAGGGGGGGGATGGCTACACCTTC. Residues: CATSSDGQGGDGYTF.

The gene calls are TRBV6-5 and TRBJ2-5; D is unresolved. Trimming took 6 bases from V and 6 from J, leaving 14 bases between them. The CDR3 is 13 amino acids. The germline CDR1 and CDR2 sequences are MNHEY and SVGAGI. As DNA, the CDR3 is TGTGCCAGCAGCCCTACGGACGCGAAGACCCAGTACTTC. This encodes CASSPTDAKTQYF.